The rows below give T cell receptor beta chains drawn from one sample of a study of post-analysis software for immune sequencing data. TCRdb reanalysed the PCR reads using MiXCR and keeps one entry per CDR3 protein. The sample lists 650,000 to 900,000 distinct CDR3 sequences, 40% to 55% occurring once. The sample comprised blood. The receptors here all came from a girl aged 10-17 years with multiple sclerosis. CDR3s include the opening cysteine and the closing phenylalanine or tryptophan. D genes are given only for firm matches. Clone size, where shown, is once, few, many, or a class for clones that have expanded.

j_gene: TRBJ1-2; d_gene: TRBD1; v_gene: TRBV20-1; abundance: .; CDR3nt: TGCAGTGCAACTGACCCGGGACAGAACTATGGCTACACCTTC; CDR3aa: CSATDPGQNYGYTF
j_gene: TRBJ2-1; d_gene: TRBD1; v_gene: TRBV6-6; abundance: few; CDR3nt: TGTGCCAGTAGACAGGGGGGTGAGCAGTTCTTC; CDR3aa: CASRQGGEQFF
j_gene: TRBJ2-7; d_gene: TRBD1; v_gene: TRBV7-8; abundance: few; CDR3nt: TGTGCCAGCAGCCGCAAATGGGACAGGGGGTACGAGCAGTACTTC; CDR3aa: CASSRKWDRGYEQYF
j_gene: TRBJ2-1; d_gene: TRBD2; v_gene: TRBV28; abundance: few; CDR3nt: TGTGCCAGCAGCCTGAGGACTAGTTACGACAATGAGCAGTTCTTC; CDR3aa: CASSLRTSYDNEQFF
j_gene: TRBJ2-7; d_gene: .; v_gene: TRBV7-9; abundance: .; CDR3nt: TGTGCCAGCAGCTCTGTGGCCTACGAGCAGTACTTC; CDR3aa: CASSSVAYEQYF
j_gene: TRBJ2-1; d_gene: .; v_gene: TRBV12-3/TRBV12-4; abundance: once; CDR3nt: TGTGCCAGCAGTTTCGGCCAGGCCCTCGACAATGAGCAGTTCTTC; CDR3aa: CASSFGQALDNEQFF
j_gene: TRBJ2-7; d_gene: TRBD2; v_gene: TRBV4-1; abundance: few; CDR3nt: TGCGCCAGCAGCCATCTAGGGACTAGCGGGAAGAACTACGAGCAGTACTTC; CDR3aa: CASSHLGTSGKNYEQYF
j_gene: TRBJ2-3; d_gene: .; v_gene: TRBV24-1; abundance: few; CDR3nt: TGTGCCACCGGCGACCGAGGAGCTAGCACAGATACGCAGTATTTT; CDR3aa: CATGDRGASTDTQYF
j_gene: TRBJ2-1; d_gene: .; v_gene: TRBV28; abundance: .; CDR3nt: TGTGCCAGCAGTTTAGTTGGGCTAGCGAGCCCGCAGTTCTTC; CDR3aa: CASSLVGLASPQFF
j_gene: TRBJ2-2; d_gene: .; v_gene: TRBV28; abundance: .; CDR3nt: TGTGCCAGCAGCTCGGGGACCGGGGAGCTGTTTTTT; CDR3aa: CASSSGTGELFF
j_gene: TRBJ2-1; d_gene: TRBD2; v_gene: TRBV7-3; abundance: .; CDR3nt: TGTGCCAGCAGCTTACTAGCGGGGGAACCCCCTCACAATGAGCAGTTCTTC; CDR3aa: CASSLLAGEPPHNEQFF
j_gene: TRBJ1-1; d_gene: TRBD1; v_gene: TRBV5-6; abundance: .; CDR3nt: TGTGCCAGCAGCTTGAAAGTGGGGACAGGTATTTTTGAAGCTTTCTTT; CDR3aa: CASSLKVGTGIFEAFF
j_gene: TRBJ1-4; d_gene: .; v_gene: TRBV6-6; abundance: .; CDR3nt: TGTGCCAGCAGTTACAGGCCCAGGGGAGATGAAAAACTGTTTTTT; CDR3aa: CASSYRPRGDEKLFF
j_gene: TRBJ2-1; d_gene: TRBD2; v_gene: TRBV4-1; abundance: .; CDR3nt: TGCGCCAGCAGCCAAGATGGGGATAGCGGGAGGGCCTACAATGAGCAGTTCTTC; CDR3aa: CASSQDGDSGRAYNEQFF
j_gene: TRBJ2-1; d_gene: TRBD2; v_gene: TRBV7-9; abundance: .; CDR3nt: TGTGCCAGCAGCTTCCGGGAGGAGCGCCACAATGAGCAGTTCTTC; CDR3aa: CASSFREERHNEQFF
j_gene: TRBJ2-7; d_gene: TRBD2; v_gene: TRBV20-1; abundance: .; CDR3nt: TGCAGTGCCGGCCGTGGAACGGGAGGATCCTACGAGCAGTACTTC; CDR3aa: CSAGRGTGGSYEQYF
j_gene: TRBJ1-5; d_gene: .; v_gene: TRBV29-1; abundance: .; CDR3nt: TGCAGCGTCGCAGAGGGAGGGTCCAATCAGCCCCAGCATTTT; CDR3aa: CSVAEGGSNQPQHF
j_gene: TRBJ2-3; d_gene: .; v_gene: TRBV9; abundance: .; CDR3nt: TGTGCCAGCAGCGTAGGGCAGGCGAAAGATACGCAGTATTTT; CDR3aa: CASSVGQAKDTQYF